The T cell receptor (beta chain) described here comes from a study of Graves' ophthalmopathy and Graves' hyperthyroidism (dated by TCRdb to 2016 to 2019). At the level of the whole study: Peripheral blood was collected at initial diagnosis, prior to any treatment. The study used signatures of the TCR beta repertoire to tell Graves' ophthalmopathy apart from Graves' hyperthyroidism and to predict which patients would progress to ophthalmopathy. In total, approximately 130 blood samples were TCR-sequenced: approximately 42 ophthalmopathy, 75 hyperthyroidism and about 17 hyperthyroidism-to-ophthalmopathy patients. To explore V-J signatures distinguishing ophthalmopathy from hyperthyroidism, a discovery set of under 110 patients (roughly 45 ophthalmopathy, over 55 stable hyperthyroidism) was enrolled. The independent validation cohort included 20 or so hyperthyroidism patients plus 17 patients who later progressed from hyperthyroidism to ophthalmopathy. T-cell repertoires of thyroid tissue and blood were compared in about 6 hyperthyroidism patients. Once sampling was done, hyperthyroidism patients were given methimazole at a starting dose of 30 mg daily, while ophthalmopathy patients were given high-dose intravenous methylprednisolone. The roughly 100 discovery patients were randomly split 7:3 into training and test sets.

TCR beta CDR3 regions were amplified from RNA transcripts for repertoire sequencing. A first-round RT-PCR used HTBI primers with the Qiagen OneStep RT-PCR kit, followed by a second-round multiplex PCR, size selection and purification. Libraries were sequenced paired-end with 100 bp reads on an Illumina HiSeq2000. In the source study's methods: SOAPnuke was used for read processing, and reads with adapters, uncalled bases, a mean Phred below 15, or no exact constant-primer or identifier match were discarded. High-quality paired reads were merged with COPE v1.2.5. Each unique nucleotide sequence was treated as a clonotype, and MiTCR v1.1 was used to align the clonotypes to the IMGT TRB V, D and J references. The analysis was limited to V-J combinations with a frequency above 0.0001, which together covered just over 98% of the repertoires. For each V-J combination, a TCR clonal expansion and chaos score was defined as F50 clonal expansion divided by the chaos observed in the TCRdist matrix. Features were reduced by Welch's t-statistics and random forest to over ten V-J combinations, which fed a naive Bayes classifier. The Morisita-Horn index was used to measure how similar the thyroid and blood repertoires were. The raw public data were reprocessed by TCRdb itself: fastp quality trimming at Q25, MiXCR clonotype calling, in-frame beta chains only. Each entry merges the rows of one CDR3 protein and shows their most common DNA and genes. These V and J calls originate from TCRdb's pipeline instead of the authors' own analysis. Here the sample has over 150,000 distinct CDR3 sequences; around two fifths occur a single time. The top ten clones comprise 5.8% of the sample.

Ten or more counts support this clonotype. Its binding antigen is unknown. Base qualities are not at hand, and no much larger clone is one base apart. According to the germline V gene, CDR1 reads WSHSY and CDR2 reads SAAADI. Reading from cysteine to phenylalanine, the CDR3 counts 13 amino acids. Just CDR3 DNA is preserved here, 39 bases in frame from base 1. V gives up 6 bases and J gives up 0 bases, and the segment between their germline ends measures 8 bases. Points the paper makes about the study in general: In validation, the model predicted ophthalmopathy progression with about 70% sensitivity and roughly 72% specificity; around twelve predicted patients were CT-confirmed with GO in a median of around 6 months. Ophthalmopathy was separated from stable hyperthyroidism by the 13-signature model with more than 85% sensitivity and about 83% specificity in cross-validation and with 80%/75% in the test set. Most expanded thyroid clonotypes with frequency above 0.001 were also detected in blood, suggesting blood repertoires may reflect the thyroid immune response. Sample size was not statistically predetermined, and group allocation was not concealed from the investigators.

Patients with ophthalmopathy had moderately to severely active disease, with a Clinical Activity Score of 3 or more, a NOSPECS grade of 4 or more, and a disease duration of less than 3 months. Patients were excluded if they had other autoimmune diseases, uncontrolled infections, pregnancy or lactation. Diagnosis relied on clinical symptoms, serum thyroxine, TRAb, thyroid ultrasound and orbital computed tomography. PBMCs were isolated from 10 ml of fresh peripheral blood by Ficoll-Paque density gradient centrifugation. Trizol reagent was used to extract the total RNA, and its quality was then checked on an Agilent 2100 Bioanalyzer.

Sequencing was performed on peripheral blood. The origin of this receptor is a woman aged 40 to 50 with Graves' ophthalmopathy. Donor details come from another sample of the same person, matched by shared clones. This chain is built from TRBV10-2 and TRBJ1-2; a weak D assignment points to TRBD1 (6 bases agree). The DNA is as follows: TGCGCCAGCAGCCAGGGGACTAACTATGGCTACACCTTC. Translated, this gives CASSQGTNYGYTF.